These T cell receptor beta chains were read from a single sample in a study of blood T cell repertoires in COVID-19. Using immunoSEQ multiplex PCR, the repertoire was profiled, and TCRdb retains in-frame clones only, with some absent. The profile covers 250,000 to 350,000 clones, with about 89% appearing a single time and approximately 8.1% taken by the ten largest. The sample consisted of peripheral blood. The origin of the receptors is a woman in her forties or fifties who had recovered from COVID-19. CDR3s include the opening cysteine and the closing phenylalanine or tryptophan. D genes are given only for firm matches. Some rows have no size entry. The others give once, few or many, or a class for an expanded clone.

>once|.|TRBJ1-3|TRBV19
CASSYSRGSGNTIYF
TGTGCCAGTAGTTACTCCCGGGGATCTGGAAACACCATATATTTT
>.|.|TRBJ1-3|TRBV7-2
CASSLEGVDTIYF
TGTGCCAGCAGCTTGGAGGGAGTGGACACCATATATTTT
>.|TRBD1|TRBJ1-1|TRBV3-1/TRBV3-2
CASTGQGGTEAFF
TGTGCCAGCACCGGGCAGGGGGGAACTGAAGCTTTCTTT
>.|TRBD1|TRBJ2-5|TRBV28
CASSKPGQGQETQYF
TGTGCCAGCAGTAAGCCGGGACAGGGACAAGAGACCCAGTACTTC
>.|TRBD1|TRBJ1-1|TRBV6-2/TRBV6-3
CASSYSGTGGTEAFF
TGTGCCAGCAGTTACTCAGGGACAGGGGGCACTGAAGCTTTCTTT
>.|.|TRBJ1-1|TRBV5-4
CASSLVQGDTEAFF
TGTGCCAGCAGCTTGGTACAGGGAGACACTGAAGCTTTCTTT
>.|.|TRBJ2-2|TRBV19
CASSMGAPTGELFF
TGTGCCAGTAGTATGGGGGCCCCCACCGGGGAGCTGTTTTTT
>.|TRBD1|TRBJ1-5|TRBV18
CASSPRTGNQPQHF
TGTGCCAGCTCACCACGGACAGGGAATCAGCCCCAGCATTTT
>.|TRBD1|TRBJ2-3|TRBV11-2
CASSKTGTRGSTDTQYF
TGTGCCAGCAGCAAGACAGGGACGAGGGGGAGCACAGATACGCAGTATTTT
>.|.|TRBJ1-3|TRBV9
CASSVGSGGGPGNTIYF
TGTGCCAGCAGCGTAGGATCCGGGGGGGGTCCTGGAAACACCATATATTTT
>.|.|TRBJ2-7|TRBV11-3
CASSYLPSYEQYF
TGTGCCAGCAGCTATTTACCTAGCTACGAGCAGTACTTC
>.|.|TRBJ2-7|TRBV5-8
CASSYRDNSHEQYF
TGTGCCAGCAGCTACCGGGACAATTCTCACGAGCAGTACTTC
>.|TRBD1|TRBJ1-5|TRBV7-9
CASSLVGDRNQPQHF
TGTGCCAGCAGCTTAGTAGGGGACAGAAATCAGCCCCAGCATTTT
>.|.|TRBJ1-5|TRBV6-2/TRBV6-3
CAGSSEGGNQPQHF
TGTGCCGGCAGTTCGGAAGGGGGCAATCAGCCCCAGCATTTT
>.|TRBD2|TRBJ2-5|TRBV11-2
CASSRPLPLLAGGGETQYF
TGTGCCAGCAGCCGGCCCCTCCCCCTACTAGCGGGAGGAGGGGAGACCCAGTACTTC
>.|.|TRBJ1-1|TRBV7-9
CASSKQGGATEAFF
TGTGCCAGCAGCAAACAGGGAGGGGCCACTGAAGCTTTCTTT
>few|TRBD2|TRBJ2-5|TRBV7-6
CASSLLSMGTSGSGETQYF
TGTGCCAGCAGCTTATTGAGTATGGGTACTAGCGGGAGCGGAGAGACCCAGTACTTC
>.|.|TRBJ1-3|TRBV10-3
CAISDPSVNTIYF
TGTGCCATCAGTGATCCCTCGGTAAACACCATATATTTT
>few|.|TRBJ1-4|TRBV28
CASGRTGHEKLFF
TGTGCCAGCGGACGCACAGGGCATGAAAAACTGTTTTTT
>.|.|TRBJ1-1|TRBV29-1
CSVRGGTEAFF
TGCAGCGTTCGAGGGGGCACTGAAGCTTTCTTT
>.|.|TRBJ1-6|TRBV6-5
CASSYSPRGNSPLHF
TGTGCCAGCAGTTACTCACCGCGGGGCAATTCACCCCTCCACTTT
>.|TRBD1|TRBJ1-1|TRBV6-5
CASGDRGATEAFF
TGTGCCAGCGGGGACAGGGGTGCCACTGAAGCTTTCTTT
>.|TRBD1|TRBJ2-2|TRBV19
CASSLRDRNTGELFF
TGTGCCAGTAGTCTACGGGACAGAAACACCGGGGAGCTGTTTTTT
>.|TRBD1|TRBJ1-1|TRBV6-5
CASTLGQGAAEAFF
TGTGCCAGCACCCTTGGACAGGGGGCGGCTGAAGCTTTCTTT
>.|TRBD1|TRBJ1-1|TRBV4-2
CASSPRQGGAFF
TGTGCCAGCAGCCCCCGGCAGGGGGGAGCTTTCTTT
>.|.|TRBJ1-2|TRBV28
CASSRLWDTIIYGYTF
TGTGCCAGCAGTAGACTGTGGGACACAATAATATATGGCTACACCTTC
>once|.|TRBJ2-5|TRBV15
CATSTRETQYF
TGTGCCACCAGCACTCGGGAGACCCAGTACTTC
>.|.|TRBJ1-1|TRBV11-2
CASSFSGDGSEAFF
TGTGCCAGCAGCTTTTCCGGAGATGGGAGTGAAGCTTTCTTT
>.|.|TRBJ2-2|TRBV28
CASSWGYTGELFF
TGTGCCAGCAGTTGGGGCTACACCGGGGAGCTGTTTTTT
>.|.|TRBJ2-6|TRBV19
CASSSGTGANVLTF
TGTGCCAGTAGTTCGGGGACTGGGGCCAACGTCCTGACTTTC
>.|TRBD1|TRBJ1-1|TRBV2
CASSETVAGQHSPLFF
TGTGCCAGCAGTGAGACTGTAGCGGGACAGCATTCCCCGCTTTTCTTT
>.|TRBD2|TRBJ2-1|TRBV2
CASSLAGGPYNEQFF
TGTGCCAGCAGCCTAGCGGGGGGGCCTTACAATGAGCAGTTCTTC
>.|TRBD2|TRBJ2-1|TRBV18
CASSPGTSVLGNEQFF
TGTGCCAGCTCACCCGGGACTAGCGTGTTGGGCAATGAGCAGTTCTTC
>.|.|TRBJ1-4|TRBV5-1
CASSYIPETANEKLFF
TGCGCCAGCAGCTATATTCCCGAGACAGCTAATGAAAAACTGTTTTTT
>.|.|TRBJ2-1|TRBV4-1
CASSQRIVDAYNEQFF
TGCGCCAGCAGCCAGAGAATAGTAGATGCCTACAATGAGCAGTTCTTC
>.|.|TRBJ1-3|TRBV28
CASSPTGSSGNTIYF
TGTGCCAGCAGTCCGACAGGTAGCTCTGGAAACACCATATATTTT
>.|.|TRBJ1-4|TRBV6-2/TRBV6-3
CASSPTRYNEKLFF
TGTGCCAGCAGTCCCACGAGATATAATGAAAAACTGTTTTTT
>few|TRBD2|TRBJ2-5|TRBV7-9
CASSFSGLQETQYF
TGTGCCAGCAGCTTTAGCGGGTTACAAGAGACCCAGTACTTC
>.|.|TRBJ1-1|TRBV10-3
CAISESNQVREAFF
TGTGCCATCAGTGAGTCGAACCAGGTCCGTGAAGCTTTCTTT
>.|TRBD2|TRBJ2-7|TRBV3-1/TRBV3-2
CASSQDWGLAGGFYGSYEQYF
TGTGCCAGCAGCCAAGATTGGGGTCTAGCGGGAGGTTTTTACGGGTCCTACGAGCAGTACTTC
>once|.|TRBJ2-1|TRBV5-4
CASRSGGSSYNEQFF
TGTGCCAGCAGATCCGGGGGTAGCTCCTACAATGAGCAGTTCTTC
>.|.|TRBJ2-7|TRBV19
CASSRQGNSYEQYF
TGTGCCAGTAGTAGGCAGGGGAACTCCTACGAGCAGTACTTC
>.|TRBD2|TRBJ2-5|TRBV29-1
CSVAGVGETQYF
TGCAGCGTCGCGGGAGTAGGGGAGACCCAGTACTTC
>.|TRBD2|TRBJ2-1|TRBV7-8
CASSLRRMVAGREQFF
TGTGCCAGCAGCTTACGCCGCATGGTAGCGGGACGGGAGCAGTTCTTC
>.|TRBD1|TRBJ1-6|TRBV28
CASSPRDRGNSPLHF
TGTGCCAGCAGTCCCCGGGACAGGGGGAATTCACCCCTCCACTTT
>.|TRBD1|TRBJ1-1|TRBV7-8
CASSVRDRGSNTEAFF
TGTGCCAGCAGCGTCCGGGACAGGGGGTCGAACACTGAAGCTTTCTTT
>.|TRBD2|TRBJ2-7|TRBV3-1/TRBV3-2
CASSLRTSGSYEQYF
TGTGCCAGCAGCCTGCGGACTAGCGGTAGCTACGAGCAGTACTTC
>.|.|TRBJ1-5|TRBV5-1
CASSLDGGSNQPQHF
TGCGCCAGCAGCTTGGATGGAGGAAGCAATCAGCCCCAGCATTTT
>once|.|TRBJ2-1|TRBV6-6
CASRTDRSSYNEQFF
TGTGCCAGCAGAACCGACAGGAGCTCCTACAATGAGCAGTTCTTC
>.|.|TRBJ2-7|TRBV12-3/TRBV12-4
CASRGAGSYEQYF
TGTGCCAGCAGGGGGGCAGGGTCCTACGAGCAGTACTTC
>.|TRBD1|TRBJ2-5|TRBV5-4
CASSPTGAAQETQYF
TGTGCCAGCAGCCCGACAGGGGCGGCCCAAGAGACCCAGTACTTC